A selection of T cell receptor beta chains follows, all from one sample in a study of blood T cells in healthy people across ages. TCRdb used MiXCR to reprocess the 5' RACE reads, holding one entry per CDR3 protein. Of about 680,000 distinct CDR3 sequences detected, more than 40% appear once; the ten largest clones hold 30% to 40%. Sequencing was carried out using blood. The receptors shown here come from a woman aged 55-69 years in good health. Each CDR3 is given without its conserved first and last residue. The order of the fields is V gene, D gene, J gene, CDR3 protein. D genes are given only for firm matches.

v_gene: TRBV9; d_gene: NA; j_gene: TRBJ1-5; CDR3aa: ASSPRPGPQPQH
v_gene: TRBV7-2; d_gene: NA; j_gene: TRBJ2-7; CDR3aa: ASSSMRGFEAYEQY
v_gene: TRBV24-1; d_gene: NA; j_gene: TRBJ2-1; CDR3aa: ATSDFAGSTYNEQF
v_gene: TRBV4-3; d_gene: NA; j_gene: TRBJ2-7; CDR3aa: ASSRLQGSYEQY
v_gene: TRBV7-3; d_gene: NA; j_gene: TRBJ2-2; CDR3aa: ASSQGQTGELF
v_gene: TRBV12-3/TRBV12-4; d_gene: NA; j_gene: TRBJ2-4; CDR3aa: ASSFPGGVAKNIQY
v_gene: TRBV24-1; d_gene: TRBD1; j_gene: TRBJ2-1; CDR3aa: ATSDQRDRGDEQF
v_gene: TRBV20-1; d_gene: NA; j_gene: TRBJ2-7; CDR3aa: SARDRGTSYEQY
v_gene: TRBV12-3/TRBV12-4; d_gene: NA; j_gene: TRBJ1-1; CDR3aa: ASSLRAGEAF
v_gene: TRBV29-1; d_gene: NA; j_gene: TRBJ1-2; CDR3aa: SVEAGDGYGYT
v_gene: TRBV3-1; d_gene: TRBD2; j_gene: TRBJ2-5; CDR3aa: ASSQVSSGRLETQY
v_gene: TRBV20-1; d_gene: NA; j_gene: TRBJ2-7; CDR3aa: SARDKGYEQY
v_gene: TRBV20-1; d_gene: NA; j_gene: TRBJ1-2; CDR3aa: SGGQGTEREFRGYT
v_gene: TRBV29-1; d_gene: NA; j_gene: TRBJ2-3; CDR3aa: SGGMGGSTDTQY
v_gene: TRBV20-1; d_gene: NA; j_gene: TRBJ1-1; CDR3aa: SARASRDGNTEAF
v_gene: TRBV20-1; d_gene: NA; j_gene: TRBJ2-7; CDR3aa: SASLGRALHEQY
v_gene: TRBV29-1; d_gene: TRBD1; j_gene: TRBJ1-2; CDR3aa: SVVITEPGQGTVYGYT
v_gene: TRBV5-1; d_gene: NA; j_gene: TRBJ2-5; CDR3aa: ASSSSTPLVPQY
v_gene: TRBV20-1; d_gene: TRBD2; j_gene: TRBJ2-1; CDR3aa: SAKGLAGGNEQF
v_gene: TRBV2; d_gene: TRBD1; j_gene: TRBJ1-2; CDR3aa: ASRGQAYYGYT
v_gene: TRBV5-1; d_gene: TRBD2; j_gene: TRBJ2-1; CDR3aa: ASSLARTGGDNEQF
v_gene: TRBV15; d_gene: NA; j_gene: TRBJ2-4; CDR3aa: ATSRDGSLAKNIQY
v_gene: TRBV6-4; d_gene: NA; j_gene: TRBJ2-1; CDR3aa: ASRTPSYNEQF
v_gene: TRBV6-7; d_gene: TRBD2; j_gene: TRBJ2-7; CDR3aa: ASSYPQREGLVNEQY
v_gene: TRBV7-6; d_gene: TRBD2; j_gene: TRBJ2-3; CDR3aa: ASSLSSGSDTQY
v_gene: TRBV6-5; d_gene: NA; j_gene: TRBJ2-1; CDR3aa: ASSYSPDRSQRGPPPQDEQF
v_gene: TRBV10-3; d_gene: NA; j_gene: TRBJ1-2; CDR3aa: AISPDGGNYGYT
v_gene: TRBV7-2; d_gene: NA; j_gene: TRBJ1-4; CDR3aa: ASSSRQVLLGEKLF
v_gene: TRBV6-2/TRBV6-3; d_gene: NA; j_gene: TRBJ2-5; CDR3aa: ASSYAGHEQY
v_gene: TRBV7-2; d_gene: NA; j_gene: TRBJ2-6; CDR3aa: ASSFSGTGANVLT
v_gene: TRBV29-1; d_gene: NA; j_gene: TRBJ2-7; CDR3aa: GVLSTGHEQY
v_gene: TRBV24-1; d_gene: TRBD2; j_gene: TRBJ2-5; CDR3aa: ATSDWGGEETQY
v_gene: TRBV5-1; d_gene: NA; j_gene: TRBJ2-7; CDR3aa: ASKWNNDEQY
v_gene: TRBV12-3/TRBV12-4; d_gene: NA; j_gene: TRBJ1-1; CDR3aa: ASSFWTVNTEAF
v_gene: TRBV12-5; d_gene: TRBD2; j_gene: TRBJ2-5; CDR3aa: ASGGRTSGKGHEQY
v_gene: TRBV10-3; d_gene: TRBD2; j_gene: TRBJ2-7; CDR3aa: AIGTLTSRYYEQY
v_gene: TRBV10-3; d_gene: NA; j_gene: TRBJ1-2; CDR3aa: AIEAALYGYT
v_gene: TRBV5-1; d_gene: TRBD1; j_gene: NA; CDR3aa: ASRFGQGKDSEQY
v_gene: TRBV20-1; d_gene: TRBD2; j_gene: TRBJ2-7; CDR3aa: SARELAGGPYEQY
v_gene: TRBV4-2; d_gene: NA; j_gene: TRBJ1-2; CDR3aa: ASSQDRQGANYGYT
v_gene: TRBV6-5; d_gene: NA; j_gene: TRBJ1-2; CDR3aa: ASSSRTVYT
v_gene: TRBV25-1; d_gene: TRBD1; j_gene: TRBJ1-6; CDR3aa: ASRGTGDSSPLH
v_gene: TRBV5-1; d_gene: TRBD2; j_gene: TRBJ2-5; CDR3aa: ASSLADTSDPLNQETQY
v_gene: TRBV20-1; d_gene: TRBD1; j_gene: TRBJ2-3; CDR3aa: SAPDRGDTQY
v_gene: TRBV5-1; d_gene: TRBD1; j_gene: TRBJ2-7; CDR3aa: ASSLDGQGAYEQY
v_gene: TRBV15; d_gene: NA; j_gene: TRBJ2-1; CDR3aa: ATSREWGRRQETQF
v_gene: TRBV6-2/TRBV6-3; d_gene: NA; j_gene: TRBJ2-7; CDR3aa: ASSYDSDRSRSYEQY
v_gene: TRBV6-2/TRBV6-3; d_gene: TRBD2; j_gene: TRBJ2-7; CDR3aa: ASSRSGSSYEQY
v_gene: TRBV27; d_gene: NA; j_gene: NA; CDR3aa: ASKTGQQETQY
v_gene: TRBV30; d_gene: NA; j_gene: TRBJ1-2; CDR3aa: ARNANNYGYT
v_gene: TRBV28; d_gene: NA; j_gene: TRBJ2-5; CDR3aa: ASSLTPEGETQY
v_gene: TRBV28; d_gene: TRBD1; j_gene: TRBJ1-2; CDR3aa: ASEIPGQGARGYT
v_gene: TRBV6-2/TRBV6-3; d_gene: TRBD2; j_gene: TRBJ2-1; CDR3aa: ASRLAGVRNEQF
v_gene: TRBV7-9; d_gene: NA; j_gene: TRBJ2-1; CDR3aa: ASTQTSPTNEQF
v_gene: TRBV7-9; d_gene: NA; j_gene: TRBJ2-3; CDR3aa: ASSLALEGWKPTDAQY